The 15 T cell receptor beta chains presented below share a single source sample, sequenced in a study of cytomegalovirus exposure and HLA in healthy donors. Some clones are missing from TCRdb's copy, which holds only in-frame ones; the method was immunoSEQ multiplex PCR. The sample lists 100,000 to 120,000 clones; approximately 89% were seen once. The source material was PBMCs. The receptors here all came from a woman younger than 35 in good health and CMV-seronegative.

V usage is TRBV28 and J usage is TRBJ2-3, with 7 positions matching TRBD2. The CDR3 has 16 residues. V was clipped by 7 bases and J by 2 bases; unmatched bases: 12. The germline V gene encodes CDR1 MDHEN and CDR2 SYDVKM. The DNA of the CDR3 is TGTGCCAGCACCGAGGTGGGGGGGGTAGTCACAGATACGCAGTATTTT. Translating gives CASTEVGGVVTDTQYF.

The rearrangement joins TRBV27 to TRBJ2-1; 10 nucleotides line up with TRBD2. The CDR3 runs 17 residues. Germline V CDR1 and CDR2: MNHEY, SMNVEV (reference sequence). V shed 7 bases and J 5 bases; nucleotides not matched to a gene: 14. For the CDR3, the DNA is TGTGCCAGCAATCATAGATACGGACTAGCGGAGAACAATGAGCAGTTCTTC. Amino acid sequence: CASNHRYGLAENNEQFF.

J is TRBJ2-2 and V is TRBV6-5; D unresolved. CDR1 and CDR2 from the germline V gene are MNHEY and SVGAGI. V was trimmed by 6 bases and J by 4 bases, leaving 9 bases between them. The CDR3 is 13 residues long. The CDR3 DNA reads as TGTGCCAGCAGACCGCATAGCACCGGGGAGCTGTTTTTT. It encodes CASRPHSTGELFF.

The chain has TRBV6-4 and TRBJ1-2, with 10 bases aligning to TRBD1. The germline CDR1 and CDR2 sequences are MRHNA and SNTAGT. The CDR3 is 15 amino acids. The V segment lost 2 bases and the J segment 1 base; nucleotides outside the gene matches: 1. The CDR3 protein is CASSDGTGDNYGYTF. CDR3 bases: TGTGCCAGCAGTGACGGGACAGGGGATAACTATGGCTACACCTTC.

This clone was observed once. The chain has TRBV4-3 and TRBJ2-6, with D possibly TRBD2 on 5 matching bases. V shed 1 base and J shed 4 bases, with 20 bases lying between them. CDR3 length: 19 residues. The germline V gene encodes CDR1 LGHNA and CDR2 YSLEER. Here the CDR3 reads CASSQVRSVRVVGANVLTF. CDR3 sequence (DNA): TGCGCCAGCAGCCAAGTTCGGTCGGTGAGGGTAGTGGGGGCCAACGTCCTGACTTTC.

This clone showed up just a few times. This chain connects TRBV7-9 to TRBJ2-5, with D perhaps matching TRBD2 (5 bases). With 4 bases removed from V and 5 bases from J, the gap between germline ends came to 14 bases. The CDR3 extends over 14 amino acids. The germline V gene has CDR1 SEHNR and CDR2 FQNEAQ (reference sequence). Written as DNA, the CDR3 is TGTGCCAGCAGCTCCAGTCGAGGGCACGAGACCCAGTACTTC. Its protein is CASSSSRGHETQYF.

The gene calls are TRBV6-1 and TRBJ1-3, with D possibly TRBD1 on 5 matching bases. The germline V and J ends were trimmed by 3 bases and 0 bases, with 12 bases remaining between them. This CDR3 contains 16 residues. Looked up from germline, CDR1 is MNHNS and CDR2 is SASEGT. The CDR3 DNA reads as TGTGCCAGCAGTGAGGGGAGGGGTTACTCTGGAAACACCATATATTTT. It encodes CASSEGRGYSGNTIYF.

This clone turned up a few times. The CDR3 DNA is TGTGCCACCAGCAGAGACAGATACGGCTACACCTTC. Protein: CATSRDRYGYTF. V usage is TRBV15 and J usage is TRBJ1-2; no reliable D call. Per germline, CDR1 LNHNV and CDR2 YYDKDF (reference sequence). The CDR3 is made up of 12 amino acids. Trimming left V 0 bases short and J 8 bases short, with 7 bases between.

CDR3 nucleotide sequence: TGTGCCAGCCAGTTCACAGGGACAGATACGCAGTATTTT. It yields the protein CASQFTGTDTQYF. The J gene is TRBJ2-3, the V gene TRBV11-2; TRBD1 might be the D (6 bases). Trimming shortened V by 8 bases and J by 3 bases, and 12 bases separated the two germline ends. Looked up from germline, CDR1 is SGHAT and CDR2 is FQNNGV. CDR3 size: 13 residues.

This sequence joins TRBV19 and TRBJ2-1; D might be TRBD1 (5 bases). This CDR3 region has 15 residues. The germline V and J ends were trimmed by 4 bases and 2 bases, with 12 bases remaining between them. Per the germline V gene, CDR1 is LNHDA and CDR2 is SQIVND (reference sequence). The chain's CDR3 is CASSRQLFPYNEQFF. The CDR3 nucleotides read TGTGCCAGTAGTAGACAGTTATTCCCCTACAATGAGCAGTTCTTC.

This clone was seen a single time. The chain employs TRBV28 and TRBJ1-5, with D perhaps matching TRBD1 (5 bases). The CDR3 is made up of 14 amino acids. Per germline, CDR1 MDHEN and CDR2 SYDVKM. The V end lost 3 bases, the J end lost 5 bases, and 11 bases lay between the germline ends. CDR3 residues: CASSLGGADQPQHF. CDR3 nucleotides: TGTGCCAGCAGTTTGGGAGGGGCTGATCAGCCCCAGCATTTT.

The rearrangement joins TRBV7-6 to TRBJ2-7; 9 positions match TRBD1. The CDR3 spans 14 residues. V shed 3 bases and J 4 bases; nucleotides not matched to a gene: 4. Germline V CDR1 and CDR2: SGHVS, FNYEAQ. The CDR3 coding sequence is TGTGCCAGCAGCTTCGGACAGGGGTCGTACGAGCAGTACTTC. Its translation: CASSFGQGSYEQYF.

The chain has TRBV7-8 and TRBJ2-7; 8 nucleotides match TRBD1. Trimming removed 5 bases from V and 4 bases from J; junction bases left unmatched: 7. The CDR3 runs to 14 residues. From germline, CDR1 is SGHVS and CDR2 FQNEAQ. Written as DNA, the CDR3 is TGTGCCAGCAGCCCGGACAGGGTAAGGTACGAGCAGTACTTC. Its protein is CASSPDRVRYEQYF.

The gene calls are TRBV7-3 and TRBJ2-3; perhaps TRBD2 as D (6 bases). V was clipped by 5 bases and J by 6 bases, with 15 bases between them. Germline V gene lookup returns CDR1 SGHTA and CDR2 FQGTGA. The CDR3 consists of 14 residues. The chain's CDR3 is CASSSGSSPDTQYF. CDR3 nucleotides: TGTGCCAGCAGCAGCGGGTCTTCCCCCGATACGCAGTATTTT.

This chain uses TRBV27 with TRBJ2-7; tentatively, D is TRBD1 (5 bases). Trimming shortened V by 2 bases and J by 2 bases, and 10 bases separated the two germline ends. CDR3 length equals 14 residues. The germline gives CDR1 MNHEY, CDR2 SMNVEV (reference sequence). The CDR3 loop reads CASSLKGLAYEQYF. Here the CDR3 DNA reads TGTGCCAGCAGTTTAAAGGGGTTGGCCTACGAGCAGTACTTC.